The rows below give T cell receptor beta chains drawn from one sample of a study of OX40 agonist ivuxolimab in advanced cancers. This table comes from immunoSEQ multiplex PCR, and its TCRdb copy is limited to in-frame clones, with some not included. The sample gives under 100,000 clones, 81% of which show up once; 4.6% is in the top ten. Sequences were derived from CD4+ or CD8+ T cells sorted from blood, sampled in a trial of the OX40 agonist ivuxolimab. All receptors come from an adult with an advanced solid tumor such as melanoma, head and neck, liver or kidney cancer. Each CDR3 is given with its conserved first and last residue. D genes are given only for firm matches. Size is omitted from some rows. Given values are once, few, many or a class for expanded clones.

size	V	D	J	DNA	CDR3
once	TRBV27	-	TRBJ2-3	TGTGCCAGCAGTTTCTCCGACAGGGATACGCAGTATTTT	CASSFSDRDTQYF
-	TRBV19	-	TRBJ2-1	TGTGCCAGTAGTATAATTAGTGTAGGCGGAACCTACAATGAGCAGTTCTTC	CASSIISVGGTYNEQFF
-	TRBV15	TRBD1	TRBJ1-1	TGTGCCACCAGCAGACTTTGGACAGGGGTAAACACTGAAGCTTTCTTT	CATSRLWTGVNTEAFF
-	TRBV30	-	TRBJ2-1	TGTGCCTGGAGTGTTGCAGGGCTTGAGCAGTTCTTC	CAWSVAGLEQFF
few	TRBV6-6	-	TRBJ2-7	TGTGCCAGCAGTTACATCGGCAGTTCCTACGAGCAGTACTTC	CASSYIGSSYEQYF
-	TRBV2	-	TRBJ1-1	TGTGCCAGCAGCAACAGGGTACGGAGCACTGAAGCTTTCTTT	CASSNRVRSTEAFF
-	TRBV6-1	-	TRBJ2-7	TGTGCCAGCAGTGAAGACCGCCCAGGTTTGGCCTACGAGCAGTACTTC	CASSEDRPGLAYEQYF
-	TRBV7-2	TRBD1	TRBJ1-3	TGTGCCAGCAGCTTCTCCGGGACAGCGTTCTCTGGAAACACCATATATTTT	CASSFSGTAFSGNTIYF
-	TRBV15	-	TRBJ2-7	TGTGCCACCAGGGAGGGTCTGGTCATGAACTTC	CATREGLVMNF
-	TRBV7-3	-	TRBJ2-2	TGTGCCAGCAGCTCGGCTCCGAACACCGGGGAGCTGTTTTTT	CASSSAPNTGELFF
-	TRBV6-1	-	TRBJ1-5	TGTGCCAGCAGTGAAGTTGGGCTGAGCAATCAGCCCCAGCATTTT	CASSEVGLSNQPQHF
-	TRBV19	-	TRBJ2-1	TGTGCCAGTAGTATAGAGGGGAAGGGTGAGCAGTTCTTC	CASSIEGKGEQFF
once	TRBV6-5	-	TRBJ1-2	TGTGCCAGCCAACCTTCTAGGGGAGACTATGGCTACACCTTC	CASQPSRGDYGYTF
-	TRBV10-3	TRBD1	TRBJ1-2	TGTGCCATCAGTGAGTCGCGGGGACAGGGCTACGGCTACACCTTC	CAISESRGQGYGYTF
-	TRBV19	-	TRBJ1-4	TGTGCCAGTAGTAAGCGTACCAGGGGAACTAATGAAAAACTGTTTTTT	CASSKRTRGTNEKLFF
once	TRBV4-3	TRBD2	TRBJ2-2	TGCGCCAGCAGCCAAGGGCTAGCGGTGGACACCGGGGAGCTGTTTTTT	CASSQGLAVDTGELFF
many	TRBV6-5	TRBD2	TRBJ2-1	TGTGCCAGCAGTCCCCGACCCGCGGGAGATGAGCAGTTCTTC	CASSPRPAGDEQFF
-	TRBV5-6	TRBD1	TRBJ2-1	TGTGCCAGCAGCTTGCGTCGGGAACAGGGGACGACTCGGCCGATCTTC	CASSLRREQGTTRPIF
-	TRBV2	TRBD1	TRBJ2-7	TGTGCCAGCAAGATGACAGGGGCTTACTACGAGCAGTACTTC	CASKMTGAYYEQYF
-	TRBV15	TRBD2	TRBJ2-6	TGTGCCACCAGCAGAGTTTGGACTAGCTCAAGCTCTGGGGCCAACGTCCTGACTTTC	CATSRVWTSSSSGANVLTF
-	TRBV7-3	TRBD2	TRBJ2-3	TGTGCCAGCAGCTTAACCGGGACTAGCGGGAGGGGTCCCACAGATACGCAGTATTTT	CASSLTGTSGRGPTDTQYF
-	TRBV11-1	TRBD2	TRBJ2-3	TGTGCCAGCAGCTTACTGACTAGCGGGGGCCGTTCTAAGGATACGCAGTATTTT	CASSLLTSGGRSKDTQYF
-	TRBV28	-	TRBJ1-1	TGTGCCAGCATGGGGTATACTGAAGCTTTCTTT	CASMGYTEAFF
-	TRBV10-2	TRBD1	TRBJ2-5	TGCGCCAGCAGAGACAGGGGAGGATCGGAGACCCAGTACTTC	CASRDRGGSETQYF
-	TRBV19	-	TRBJ1-2	TGTGCCAGCCTCCCGGACAGACCTAACTATGGCTACACCTTC	CASLPDRPNYGYTF
-	TRBV7-2	-	TRBJ1-1	TGTGCCAGCAGCCTTAGAAGCTCAAACACTGAAGCTTTCTTT	CASSLRSSNTEAFF
medium-sized	TRBV5-1	-	TRBJ2-7	TGCGCCAGCGCCCCCATGCCAGGGGACTCCTACGAGCAGTACTTC	CASAPMPGDSYEQYF
-	TRBV7-9	TRBD1	TRBJ1-1	TGTGCCAGCAGCTCGGGACAGGGCTTGAACACTGAAGCTTTCTTT	CASSSGQGLNTEAFF
-	TRBV9	-	TRBJ2-1	TGTGCCAGCAGCGTAGGCCGTACCTCCTACAATGAGCAGTTCTTC	CASSVGRTSYNEQFF
once	TRBV18	-	TRBJ1-1	TGTGCCAGCTATTTTGGGGCCAACACTGAAGCTTTCTTT	CASYFGANTEAFF
-	TRBV7-8	-	TRBJ1-2	TGTGCCAGCAGCTTACGGAGAGAGTGGAGTAGTGTGGACTATGGCTACACCTTC	CASSLRREWSSVDYGYTF
-	TRBV5-1	TRBD1	TRBJ1-5	TGCGCCAGCAGCCCGTCGACAGGGGGATTGAGCAATCAGCCCCAGCATTTT	CASSPSTGGLSNQPQHF
-	TRBV6-5	-	TRBJ1-6	TGTGCCAGCAGGCCGGACGGGAGTAATTCACCCCTCCACTTT	CASRPDGSNSPLHF
-	TRBV18	-	TRBJ1-2	TGTGCCAGCTCACCGGGTGATAGGGCTTATGGCTACACCTTC	CASSPGDRAYGYTF
-	TRBV27	-	TRBJ2-2	TGTGCCAGCAGTTTTAGCCTCGCGGGATCCGGGGAGCTGTTTTTT	CASSFSLAGSGELFF
-	TRBV19	TRBD1	TRBJ1-4	TGTGCCAGTACAGGGGGGCAAGAAAAACTGTTTTTT	CASTGGQEKLFF
-	TRBV4-1	-	TRBJ2-3	TGCGCCAGCAGCCAAGGAGGGAACACAGATACGCAGTATTTT	CASSQGGNTDTQYF
-	TRBV5-6	TRBD2	TRBJ2-2	TGTGCCAGCAGCTTTCTAGCGGGGGGGAACACCGGGGAGCTGTTTTTT	CASSFLAGGNTGELFF
once	TRBV4-1	TRBD1	TRBJ1-5	TGCGCCAGCAGCCCCCAGGGGGGGACAGGGACTCTTAGCAATCAGCCCCAGCATTTT	CASSPQGGTGTLSNQPQHF
-	TRBV10-3	TRBD1	TRBJ1-3	TGTGCCATCAGGGGCGGACAGGGAATCTCTGGAAACACCATATATTTT	CAIRGGQGISGNTIYF
-	TRBV7-9	-	TRBJ2-5	TGTGCCAGCAGCCTCTTTGGCGGGAACCAAGAGACCCAGTACTTC	CASSLFGGNQETQYF
-	TRBV10-3	TRBD1	TRBJ2-6	TGTGCCGTAGGACAGGGTGGCTCTGGGGCCAACGTCCTGACTTTC	CAVGQGGSGANVLTF
-	TRBV10-3	-	TRBJ2-5	TGTGCCATCAGTGAGTCACTCGGGCAAGAGACCCAGTACTTC	CAISESLGQETQYF
-	TRBV29-1	-	TRBJ2-2	TGCAGCGTCCTCAGGAACACCGGGGAGCTGTTTTTT	CSVLRNTGELFF
-	TRBV11-1	TRBD2	TRBJ2-3	TGTGCCAGCAGTCTAGCGGGAGATCGCACAGATACGCAGTATTTT	CASSLAGDRTDTQYF
few	TRBV10-3	-	TRBJ2-1	TGTGCCATCAGTATGGGCCTTACCCTTGATGAGCAGTTCTTC	CAISMGLTLDEQFF
-	TRBV5-1	TRBD1	TRBJ1-2	TGCGCCAGCAGCCAGGGGGCTTCTCCTTATGGCTACACCTTC	CASSQGASPYGYTF
-	TRBV4-2	-	TRBJ2-6	TGTGCCAGCGGGGCGGGTTCTGGGGCCAACGTCCTGACTTTC	CASGAGSGANVLTF
-	TRBV5-4	-	TRBJ2-1	TGTGCCAGCAGCTTGGCGGTGTACAATGAGCAGTTCTTC	CASSLAVYNEQFF
-	TRBV6-1	-	TRBJ1-2	TGTGCCAGCAGAATAGGGGGGACGGGGTATGAGGGCTACACCTTC	CASRIGGTGYEGYTF
-	TRBV5-6	-	TRBJ2-1	TGTGCCAGCAGCTTGGTAACGTCGGGATTGCTTGCAAATGAGCAGTTCTTC	CASSLVTSGLLANEQFF
-	TRBV5-8	-	TRBJ2-2	TGTGCCAGCAGCTTGCTTGACAGGCTGAACACCGGGGAGCTGTTTTTT	CASSLLDRLNTGELFF
-	TRBV7-8	TRBD1	TRBJ2-6	TGTGCCAGCAGCCCCAGGGGGCCGGGGGCCAACGTCCTGACTTTC	CASSPRGPGANVLTF